This entry concerns a single TCR beta chain. Its specificity is not known. This sample was included in a study of T cells in localized non-small cell lung cancer. The V gene lost 2 bases and the J gene lost 7 bases, with 11 bases spanning the gap. This CDR3 comprises 13 residues. Germline loops: CDR1 SQVTM, CDR2 ANQGSEA. Study-wide results and caveats: Appearances in adjacent lung were noted for a median approximately 50 of the top 100 tumor clones. Tumor showed lower T cell clonality than uninvolved adjacent lung, where it was highest. Sequencing covered just one tumor region, so heterogeneity cannot be ruled out.

The repertoire was sequenced with immunoSEQ multiplex PCR; TCRdb's copy has only in-frame clones and lacks some. The sample records approximately 33,000 clones, around nine tenths being singletons. This chain joins TRBV29-1 and TRBJ1-4; D unresolved. This TCR was sampled from a female donor of 60 years or more with stage I lung adenocarcinoma. The sequenced sample was peripheral blood, obtained before any cancer treatment. For the CDR3, the DNA is TGCAGCGTTGAAAGGATACTCGGTGAAAAACTGTTTTTT. Translating it yields CSVERILGEKLFF.